Listed below are T cell receptor beta chains from one sample, sequenced in a study of T cell responses to AZD1222 COVID-19 vaccine. The table came from immunoSEQ multiplex PCR; TCRdb's copy has only in-frame clones and leaves some out. Among around 200,000 clones listed, approximately 86% were seen once. The source was peripheral blood, collected on day 0 of AZD1222 vaccination. The receptors originated from an adult in good health. Both conserved end residues are trimmed from each CDR3.

V gene	J gene	CDR3 protein
TRBV10-1	TRBJ2-7	ASSEGFGYEQY
TRBV7-2	TRBJ2-1	ASSPGGGGSYNEQF
TRBV19	TRBJ1-3	ASSSGLLSSGNTIY
TRBV6-5	TRBJ1-1	ASSYLDRVGTEAF
TRBV7-2	TRBJ1-6	ASSDRAHNSPLH
TRBV3-1/TRBV3-2	TRBJ2-5	ASSQDLGGETQY
TRBV4-2	TRBJ2-1	ASSQDRARDNEQF
TRBV27	TRBJ1-2	ASSLKPGVYGYT
TRBV5-5	TRBJ2-7	ASSIPGTPYEQY
TRBV27	TRBJ2-7	ASSWKGSYEQY
TRBV2	TRBJ2-5	ASSRGRQETQY
TRBV27	TRBJ1-1	ASSPQGAGTEAF
TRBV2	TRBJ1-5	ASSDPTRVTQPQH
TRBV6-5	TRBJ1-5	ASRSGGKGQPQH
TRBV9	TRBJ1-2	ASSVSGTEYGYT
TRBV7-8	TRBJ1-2	ASSLDSLYGYT
TRBV6-4	TRBJ1-1	ASSDSISPGSEAF
TRBV2	TRBJ2-7	ASSPGQALGEQY
TRBV6-5	TRBJ2-7	ASSPTGADEQY
TRBV29-1	TRBJ1-1	SVDGEGPGGNTEAF
TRBV4-1	TRBJ1-5	ASSMGVNQPQH
TRBV30	TRBJ1-5	AWTQGTNQPQH
TRBV28	TRBJ2-5	ASSPTGLAEKETQY
TRBV7-3	TRBJ2-5	ASSLSGVIQETQY
TRBV29-1	TRBJ1-1	SVVSLLGTEAF
TRBV29-1	TRBJ1-1	SVGGQYTEAF
TRBV10-1	TRBJ2-1	ASSERGRARF
TRBV28	TRBJ1-2	ASSLGQGKPAPFYGYT
TRBV29-1	TRBJ1-5	SAGDGLQPQH
TRBV13	TRBJ1-1	ASSHLGGQNTEAF
TRBV3-1/TRBV3-2	TRBJ1-6	ASRGQGHNSPLH
TRBV7-9	TRBJ2-1	ASSGERQFEQF
TRBV5-1	TRBJ1-3	ASSLRMASGNTIY
TRBV24-1	TRBJ2-7	ATSDSGGSSYEQY
TRBV11-3	TRBJ2-5	ASSLGLTTGWEETQY
TRBV5-4	TRBJ2-7	ASSLPWDRTPREQY
TRBV4-2	TRBJ1-5	ASSQLPGQGAVRLEPQH
TRBV6-6	TRBJ1-6	ASSYRLRESPLH
TRBV6-5	TRBJ1-5	ASSLGVGNQPQH
TRBV5-1	TRBJ1-1	ASSWDRGRTEAF
TRBV6-2/TRBV6-3	TRBJ1-6	ASSYSTGGAPPLH
TRBV4-2	TRBJ2-3	ASSQEFRLTDTQY